The 3 T cell receptor beta chains reported below all come from one sample, sequenced in a study of cytomegalovirus exposure and HLA in healthy donors. Primers: 60 Vbeta forward and 13 Jbeta reverse. The data were produced by immunoSEQ multiplex PCR, yet TCRdb's version contains in-frame clones alone and is incomplete. Of approximately 120,000 clones detected, 76% appear once; the ten largest clones hold 7.7%. The material sequenced was PBMCs. The receptors were gathered from a woman in her forties or fifties in good health and CMV-seropositive.

This clone has a single count. The rearrangement uses TRBV4-1 and TRBJ1-4; 12 bases agree with TRBD1. CDR3 length equals 19 residues. J was trimmed by 3 bases and V by 1 base; bases with no gene match: 9. CDR1 is MGHRA, CDR2 YSYEKL, per germline. In DNA form, the CDR3 reads TGCGCCAGCAGCCAAGGACCGGGACAGGGGGCGCTGGCTAATGAAAAACTGTTTTTT. Translation: CASSQGPGQGALANEKLFF.

This chain links TRBV27 with TRBJ2-3, with D perhaps matching TRBD2 (6 bases). Per germline, CDR1 MNHEY and CDR2 SMNVEV (reference sequence). V was clipped by 3 bases and J by 1 base, with 8 bases between them. This CDR3 spans 14 amino acids. CDR3 loop: CASSFTGGTDTQYF. In DNA form, the CDR3 reads TGTGCCAGCAGTTTTACGGGGGGCACAGATACGCAGTATTTT.

The chain's CDR3 is CASHTDLGGELFF. DNA of the CDR3: TGTGCCAGTCATACAGACCTCGGCGGGGAGCTGTTTTTT. The chain links TRBV19 to TRBJ2-2; D remains ambiguous. V was clipped by 8 bases and J by 7 bases, with 14 bases between them. This CDR3 is 13 amino acids long. CDR1 and CDR2 from the germline V gene are LNHDA and SQIVND (reference sequence).